This T cell receptor beta chain was recorded in a study of CD8+CD57+ T cells in acquired aplastic anemia. Background on the study: Sorting CD4+ and CD8+ cells gave DNA averaging about 3.3 ug. Healthy donors gave 11 million or so reads on average for CD4+ cells. Study findings and constraints: CD8+ Simpson's diversity showed no significant patient-control difference. In common between the patients and the controls were approximately 30 CD8+ CDR3 sequences.

J was trimmed by 2 bases and V by 4 bases; bases with no gene match: 7. CDR3 size: 17 residues. Germline CDR1 is LGHDT and CDR2 is YNNKEL (reference sequence). This clonotype was detected many times. Its antigen is still unknown. Profiling that covered TCR beta VDJ and CDR3 relied on genomic DNA as its template. TCRdb re-called the reads through MiXCR, storing one row per CDR3 protein. The sample yields some 42,000 distinct CDR3 sequences, 55% to 80% seen once. The TCR sequence derives from a human donor in good health, serving as a control. The chain carries TRBV3-1 and TRBJ2-3; TRBD2 matches 12 bases. The source material was sorted CD4+, CD8+, or CD8+CD57+ T cells (not recorded which) from PBMCs. Here the CDR3 reads CASSLPRTSGTTDTQYF. In DNA, the CDR3 is TGTGCCAGCAGCCTCCCACGGACTAGCGGGACCACAGATACGCAGTATTTT.